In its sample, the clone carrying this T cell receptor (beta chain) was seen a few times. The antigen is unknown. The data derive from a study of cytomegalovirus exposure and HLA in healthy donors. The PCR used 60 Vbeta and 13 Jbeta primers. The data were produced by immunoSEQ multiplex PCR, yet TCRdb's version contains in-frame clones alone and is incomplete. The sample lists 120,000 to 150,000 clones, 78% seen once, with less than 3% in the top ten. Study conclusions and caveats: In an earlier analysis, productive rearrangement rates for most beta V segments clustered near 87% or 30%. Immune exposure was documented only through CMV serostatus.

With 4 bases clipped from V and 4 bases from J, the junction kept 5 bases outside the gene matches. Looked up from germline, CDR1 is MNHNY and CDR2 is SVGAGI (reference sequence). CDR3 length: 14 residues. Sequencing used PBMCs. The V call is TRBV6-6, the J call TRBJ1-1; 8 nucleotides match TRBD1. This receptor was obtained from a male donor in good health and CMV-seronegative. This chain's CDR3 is CASSLTGGGTEAFF. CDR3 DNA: TGTGCCAGCAGTTTAACAGGGGGGGGCACTGAAGCTTTCTTT.